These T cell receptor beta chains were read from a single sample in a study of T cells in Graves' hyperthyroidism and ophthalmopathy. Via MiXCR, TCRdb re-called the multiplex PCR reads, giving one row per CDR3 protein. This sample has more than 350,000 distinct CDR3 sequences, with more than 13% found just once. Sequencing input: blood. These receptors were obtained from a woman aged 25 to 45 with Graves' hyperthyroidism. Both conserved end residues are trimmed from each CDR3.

ASRGWGVNTEAF | TRBJ1-1 | TRBV27
SARDGRGTDTQY | TRBJ2-3 | TRBV20-1
ATSREQTGYNEQF | TRBJ2-1 | TRBV15
ASSLAVSGGSEAF | TRBJ1-1 | TRBV5-1
ASSLEESRDEKLF | TRBJ1-4 | TRBV7-9
ATNGFPGGPRWEQY | TRBJ2-7 | TRBV24-1
ASSLRRQGPTRQY | TRBJ2-7 | TRBV5-1
ASSSTGTSGSYEQY | TRBJ2-7 | TRBV28
ASSLVRGPTGELTYEQY | TRBJ2-7 | TRBV11-2
ASFAPGQGNIQY | TRBJ2-4 | TRBV28
ASSMKTYGGNEQF | TRBJ2-1 | TRBV19
ASSSIAGGTGELF | TRBJ2-2 | TRBV7-9
ASSISRGKSVSAPLH | TRBJ1-6 | TRBV27
ASSEATGYIQETQY | TRBJ2-5 | TRBV6-1
AIRGAGGGDEQY | TRBJ2-7 | TRBV10-3
AWSRMNTEAF | TRBJ1-1 | TRBV30
ASTSPYEQY | TRBJ2-7 | TRBV28
ASSEQGQETQY | TRBJ2-5 | TRBV2
ASSQAGLDPYEQY | TRBJ2-7 | TRBV3-1
ASSRLDNNEQF | TRBJ2-1 | TRBV19
ASSTSGRWIQY | TRBJ2-4 | TRBV27
ASSLGGGRLNEQF | TRBJ2-1 | TRBV7-6
ASSQGTGPSYEQY | TRBJ2-7 | TRBV3-1
TSSTQAGGPRADTQY | TRBJ2-3 | TRBV7-2
SARGLADYEQY | TRBJ2-7 | TRBV20-1
ASTQGEYNEQF | TRBJ2-1 | TRBV12-5
ATSPSGGTTEAF | TRBJ1-1 | TRBV24-1
ASSFRGQGSWETQY | TRBJ2-5 | TRBV28
ASSATSGRGYNEQF | TRBJ2-1 | TRBV9
ASILDRGSNTEAF | TRBJ1-1 | TRBV27
ASSEARISGANVLT | TRBJ2-6 | TRBV2
ASTGTNSYEQY | TRBJ2-7 | TRBV19
AAGTSGNYEQY | TRBJ2-7 | TRBV27
ASSRGTGAARNTEAF | TRBJ1-1 | TRBV4-1
SARNRLSSYEQY | TRBJ2-7 | TRBV20-1
ASSDVGRGDTEAF | TRBJ1-1 | TRBV2
ASSQNLDSFEQY | TRBJ2-7 | TRBV9
ASSPPGELISPLH | TRBJ1-6 | TRBV18
ASSLQGINQPQH | TRBJ1-5 | TRBV5-4
ASPHRDKICYEQY | TRBJ2-7 | TRBV25-1
SVEGRAEAF | TRBJ1-1 | TRBV29-1
ASGLVGGREAF | TRBJ1-1 | TRBV12-5
ASSLFGTSGNQETQY | TRBJ2-5 | TRBV27
ASSLVSGGRADDEQF | TRBJ2-1 | TRBV7-9
ASSPSGLAGVGAKNIQY | TRBJ2-4 | TRBV27